The following is a TCR beta chain sequence with its context. Its matching antigen is unknown. Trimming removed 2 bases at V and 1 base at J, with 5 bases between. The CDR3 is 13 amino acids. The germline V gene has CDR1 KGHSH and CDR2 LQKENI. The repertoire was sequenced with immunoSEQ multiplex PCR; TCRdb's copy has only in-frame clones and lacks some. Here the sample spans some 90,000 clones, around 90% being singletons. This sample stems from a study of T cells in localized non-small cell lung cancer. Study-level results: Tumor showed lower T cell clonality than uninvolved adjacent lung, where it was highest. The tumor had only one region sequenced, so heterogeneity remains possible. Increased T cell density in blood showed an association with longer overall survival. Within adjacent lung there appeared a median around 55 of the top 100 tumor clones.

This chain links TRBV18 with TRBJ1-1; D gene uncertain. Sequences were derived from peripheral blood, sampled before any cancer treatment. This TCR came from a man aged 40-75 years with stage I squamous cell lung carcinoma. The CDR3 DNA reads as TGTGCCAGCTCACCAAGCGGGAACACTGAAGCTTTCTTT. Translated: CASSPSGNTEAFF.